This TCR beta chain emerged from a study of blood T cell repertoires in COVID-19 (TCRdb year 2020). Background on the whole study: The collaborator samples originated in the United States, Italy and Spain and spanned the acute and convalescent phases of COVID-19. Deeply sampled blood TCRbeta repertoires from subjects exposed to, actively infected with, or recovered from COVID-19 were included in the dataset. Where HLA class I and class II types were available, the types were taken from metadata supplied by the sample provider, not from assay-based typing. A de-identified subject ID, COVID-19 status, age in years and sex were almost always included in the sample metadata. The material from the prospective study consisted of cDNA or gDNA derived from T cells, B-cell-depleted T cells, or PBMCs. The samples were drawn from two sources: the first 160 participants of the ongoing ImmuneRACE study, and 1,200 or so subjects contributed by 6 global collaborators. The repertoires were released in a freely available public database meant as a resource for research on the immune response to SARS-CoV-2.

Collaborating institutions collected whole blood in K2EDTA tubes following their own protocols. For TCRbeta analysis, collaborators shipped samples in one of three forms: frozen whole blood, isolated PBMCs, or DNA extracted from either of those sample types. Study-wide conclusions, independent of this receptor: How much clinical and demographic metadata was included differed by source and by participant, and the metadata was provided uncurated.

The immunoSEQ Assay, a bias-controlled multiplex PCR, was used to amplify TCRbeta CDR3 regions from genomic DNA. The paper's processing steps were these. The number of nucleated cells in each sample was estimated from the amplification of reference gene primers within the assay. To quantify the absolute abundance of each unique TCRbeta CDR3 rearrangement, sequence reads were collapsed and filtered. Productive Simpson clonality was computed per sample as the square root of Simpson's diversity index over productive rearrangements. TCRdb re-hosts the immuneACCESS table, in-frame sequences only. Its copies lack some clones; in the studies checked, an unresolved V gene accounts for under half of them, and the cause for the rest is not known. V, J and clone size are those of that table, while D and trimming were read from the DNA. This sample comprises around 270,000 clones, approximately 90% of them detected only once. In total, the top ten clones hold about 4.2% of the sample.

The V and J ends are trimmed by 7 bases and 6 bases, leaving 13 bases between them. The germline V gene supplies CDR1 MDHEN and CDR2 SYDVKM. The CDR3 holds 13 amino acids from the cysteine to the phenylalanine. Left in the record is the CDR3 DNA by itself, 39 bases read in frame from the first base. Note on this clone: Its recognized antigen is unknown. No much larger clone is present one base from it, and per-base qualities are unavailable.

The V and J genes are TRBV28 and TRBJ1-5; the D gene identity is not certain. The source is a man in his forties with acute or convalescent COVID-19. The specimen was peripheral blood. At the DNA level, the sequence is TGTGCCAGCAACACCGTGCGGAGTCAGCCCCAGCATTTT. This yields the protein CASNTVRSQPQHF.